The sequence of this TCR beta chain was determined in a study of CD8 T cells in Susac syndrome. TCR beta from blood CD8+ and CD4+ T cells was sequenced. General observations from the study: It was acknowledged in the study that its TCR sequencing and HLA analysis involved a relatively small number of individuals.

The RNA, roughly 0.5 to 1 ug, was put through reverse transcription using random hexamers. An immunoSEQ multiplex PCR amplified TCR beta CDR3 over 54 Vbeta and 13 Jbeta. TCRdb independently ran MiXCR on the immunoSEQ multiplex PCR reads; one entry per CDR3 protein. The sample shows approximately 70,000 distinct CDR3 sequences, around 93% of them seen only once. Concerning this clonotype itself: Antigen unknown.

The V end lost 0 bases, the J end lost 1 base, and 21 bases lay between the germline ends. The V gene's germline CDR1 is LGHDT and CDR2 YNNKEL (reference sequence). This CDR3 contains 19 residues. This rearrangement joins TRBV3-1 to TRBJ2-5; D possibly corresponds to TRBD2 (6 bases). The sequenced sample was CD8+ T cells from PBMCs. The sequence derives from a human donor in good health. This chain's CDR3 is CASSQDWWVSGGLQETQYF. The CDR3 coding sequence is TGTGCCAGCAGCCAAGACTGGTGGGTTAGCGGAGGACTCCAAGAGACCCAGTACTTC.